The source of this TCR beta chain is a study of T cells in Graves' hyperthyroidism and ophthalmopathy. Hyperthyroidism, newly diagnosed and lasting under 2 months, affected patients aged 18 to 65. Patients having uncontrolled infection, another autoimmune disease, pregnancy or lactation were not included. The CDR3 is 15 amino acids. V was shortened by 1 base and J by 8 bases, with 15 bases between the two germline ends. Germline CDR1 DFQATT, CDR2 SNEGSKA (reference sequence). RNA transcripts yielded amplified TCR beta CDR3 regions. TCR CDR3 underwent first-round RT-PCR with the HTBI primer set. One entry per CDR3 protein, called by TCRdb with MiXCR from the multiplex PCR reads. Here the sample spans approximately 370,000 distinct CDR3 sequences, approximately 18% being singletons.

This clonotype originated in a young woman with Graves' hyperthyroidism that later progressed to Graves' ophthalmopathy. The chain recombines TRBV20-1 with TRBJ1-6; tentative D call: TRBD1 (5 bases). Sample: blood. In DNA, the CDR3 is TGCAGTGCTAGAGTCCCAGGCAGGGTGGATTCACCCCTCCACTTT. Translated, it gives CSARVPGRVDSPLHF.